These 30 T cell receptor beta chains were all obtained from the same sample, sequenced in a study of cytomegalovirus exposure and HLA in healthy donors. Produced via immunoSEQ multiplex PCR; TCRdb's table is partial and in-frame only. The data contain approximately 150,000 clones, about 89% of them seen just once; the ten biggest clones take up 3% to 3.5%. The sequenced sample was PBMCs. Receptors originate from a woman between 18 and 29 years old in good health and CMV-seropositive.

The chain has TRBV15 and TRBJ2-2, with 10 positions matching TRBD2. V trimming: 1 base; J trimming: 6 bases; junction bases outside the gene matches: 2. Germline V gives CDR1 LNHNV, CDR2 YYDKDF (reference sequence). CDR3 length: 15 residues. The CDR3 spells CATSRGGLASGELFF. For the CDR3, the DNA is TGTGCCACCAGCAGAGGGGGACTAGCGTCCGGGGAGCTGTTTTTT. Combining the CDR3 with reference TRBV15 and TRBJ2-2 gives the whole variable domain DAMVIQNPRYQVTQFGKPVTLSCSQTLNHNVMYWYQQKSSQAPKLLFHYYDKDFNNEADTPDNFQSRRPNTSFCFLDIRSPGLGDTAMYLCATSRGGLASGELFFGEGSRLTVL.

The chain links TRBV6-6 to TRBJ1-1, with D uncertain. Looked up from germline, CDR1 is MNHNY and CDR2 is SVGAGI (reference sequence). There are 14 residues in the CDR3. V lost 5 bases and J lost 1, with 11 bases in between. CDR3 sequence reads: CASSPGRANTEAFF. CDR3 nucleotides: TGTGCCAGCAGTCCCGGGAGGGCGAACACTGAAGCTTTCTTT.

CDR3 bases: TGTGCCAGAAGCTTCTACAGGGATCAGCCCCAGCATTTT. This translates into CARSFYRDQPQHF. This chain uses TRBV5-3 with TRBJ1-5; tentatively, D is TRBD1 (6 bases). Being an ORF, TRBV5-3 has a function that is uncertain. CDR3 size: 13 residues. Trimming left V 2 bases short and J 5 bases short, with 8 bases between.

The chain joins TRBV6-5 to TRBJ1-1; the D is unclear. This CDR3 is built from 14 residues. Germline-derived CDR1 and CDR2 are MNHEY and SVGAGI. Trimming pared 5 bases from V and 0 bases from J, leaving 10 bases between. The CDR3 DNA follows: TGTGCCAGCAGTCTAGGACTCATGAACACTGAAGCTTTCTTT. This translates into CASSLGLMNTEAFF.

The chain uses TRBV7-2 and TRBJ2-1; the match to TRBD2 covers 11 bases. The CDR3 runs to 18 residues. V shed 4 bases and J 0 bases; nucleotides not matched to a gene: 8. CDR1 SGHTA and CDR2 FQGNSA come from the germline V gene. CDR3: CASSSPGTSGNSYNEQFF. The CDR3 DNA reads TGTGCCAGCAGCTCCCCCGGGACTAGCGGAAACTCCTACAATGAGCAGTTCTTC.

The rearrangement uses TRBV29-1 and TRBJ2-7, with 7 bases fitting TRBD1. CDR1 is SQVTM, CDR2 ANQGSEA, per germline. The CDR3 length is 13 residues. J was trimmed by 2 bases and V by 4 bases; bases with no gene match: 5. CDR3 DNA sequence: TGCAGCGTTGTATCCGGGACAGCCTACGAGCAGTACTTC. It translates to CSVVSGTAYEQYF.

J is TRBJ2-3 and V is TRBV19; tentative D call: TRBD2 (5 bases). Germline CDR1 and CDR2: LNHDA and SQIVND (reference sequence). The V and J ends lost 2 bases and 8 bases respectively, with 8 bases between them. The CDR3 covers 12 residues. Here the CDR3 reads CASSISRGTQYF. The CDR3 DNA reads as TGTGCCAGTAGTATAAGTCGGGGTACGCAGTATTTT.

This rearrangement joins TRBV5-5 to TRBJ2-7, with TRBD1 identical over 7 bases. Germline V lookup: CDR1 SGHKS, CDR2 YYEKEE (reference sequence). V gave up 4 bases and J gave up 2 bases; unmatched junction bases: 15. The CDR3 extends over 17 amino acids. CDR3: CASSLDPTQGDPYEQYF. The CDR3 nucleotides read TGTGCCAGCAGCCTTGACCCGACCCAGGGGGATCCCTACGAGCAGTACTTC.

The chain employs TRBV29-1 and TRBJ2-1; 8 bases fit TRBD2. Per the germline V gene, CDR1 is SQVTM and CDR2 is ANQGSEA. J was trimmed by 6 bases and V by 4 bases; bases with no gene match: 8. The length of the CDR3 is 14 residues. The CDR3 region has the DNA TGCAGCGTTGCCCGCAGCGGGAGTGTCAATGAGCAGTTCTTC. It specifies CSVARSGSVNEQFF.

This clone showed up just a few times. The chain recombines TRBV7-9 with TRBJ1-3, with D possibly matching TRBD1 (6 bases). The CDR3 consists of 16 residues. Trimming left V 5 bases short and J 4 bases short, with 18 bases between. Germline V lookup: CDR1 SEHNR, CDR2 FQNEAQ (reference sequence). The CDR3 loop reads CASSPRQGILGNTIYF. The CDR3 bases are TGTGCCAGCAGCCCGAGGCAGGGGATTCTGGGAAACACCATATATTTT.

The V and J genes are TRBV4-3 and TRBJ2-2; D call uncertain. This CDR3 has 15 residues. Germline CDR1 reads LGHNA; CDR2 reads YSLEER. Trimming left V 0 bases short and J 6 bases short, with 11 bases between. CDR3: CASSQEYVRAGELFF. As DNA, the CDR3 is TGCGCCAGCAGCCAAGAATACGTACGGGCCGGGGAGCTGTTTTTT.

V usage is TRBV6-5 and J usage is TRBJ2-1, with a weak D call TRBD1 (6 bases). Germline V gives CDR1 MNHEY, CDR2 SVGAGI. The CDR3 has 13 amino acids. With 7 bases removed from V and 5 bases from J, the gap between germline ends came to 12 bases. The CDR3 region has the DNA TGTGCCAGCAACCGAGGGGGAGACAATGAGCAGTTCTTC. Translating it yields CASNRGGDNEQFF.

This chain connects TRBV6-5 to TRBJ2-7; maybe TRBD1 (6 bases). V lost 6 bases and J 2 bases, leaving 14 bases between the germline ends. CDR1 MNHEY and CDR2 SVGAGI come from the germline V gene. The CDR3 has 14 residues. In DNA form, the CDR3 reads TGTGCCAGCAGCCGGACAGTTCTTCCCTACGAGCAGTACTTC. Amino acid sequence: CASSRTVLPYEQYF.

This chain links TRBV5-1 with TRBJ2-3, with 11 bases aligning to TRBD2. The CDR3 is 16 amino acids. Trimming at V came to 4 bases and at J to 2 bases, leaving 6 bases not matched to a gene. Germline CDR1 SGHRS, CDR2 YFSETQ. CDR3 sequence (DNA): TGCGCCAGCAGCAGGCTAGCGGGAGGATACACAGATACGCAGTATTTT. Its translation is CASSRLAGGYTDTQYF.

The genes are TRBV2 and TRBJ1-4; TRBD1 aligns across 8 bases. Germline V gives CDR1 SNHLY, CDR2 FYNNEI. The CDR3 contains 15 residues. The trim removed 5 bases at V and 3 bases at J, leaving 5 bases unmatched. CDR3 in DNA: TGTGCCAGCAGTCAGACAGGGGCGGCTAATGAAAAACTGTTTTTT. Its protein is CASSQTGAANEKLFF.

V usage is TRBV10-1 and J usage is TRBJ2-3; tentative D call: TRBD2 (6 bases). CDR3 length: 14 amino acids. Germline values: CDR1 WNHNN, CDR2 SYGVQD (reference sequence). V lost 7 bases and J lost 5, with 16 bases in between. The CDR3 loop is CASTPPAGKDTQYF. CDR3 in DNA: TGCGCCAGCACCCCCCCCGCGGGAAAAGATACGCAGTATTTT.

The V call is TRBV28, the J call TRBJ2-2; 13 bases fit TRBD2. CDR1 MDHEN and CDR2 SYDVKM come from the germline V gene. J lost 0 bases, V lost 4 bases, and 14 bases had no gene match. This CDR3 comprises 21 residues. The CDR3 DNA follows: TGTGCCAGCAGTTCACCCCGGACTAGCGGGAGTTTCGACGCGAACACCGGGGAGCTGTTTTTT. Translated: CASSSPRTSGSFDANTGELFF. The whole variable domain, remainder taken from reference TRBV28 and TRBJ2-2, is DVKVTQSSRYLVKRTGEKVFLECVQDMDHENMFWYRQDPGLGLRLIYFSYDVKMKEKGDIPEGYSVSREKKERFSLILESASTNQTSMYLCASSSPRTSGSFDANTGELFFGEGSRLTVL.

The gene calls are TRBV5-1 and TRBJ1-2; 7 nucleotides align to TRBD1. Trimming removed 4 bases from V and 2 bases from J; junction bases left unmatched: 8. Per the germline V gene, CDR1 is SGHRS and CDR2 is YFSETQ. There are 15 residues in the CDR3. The CDR3 DNA is TGCGCCAGCAGCGAAACCGGGACAGAAAACTATGGCTACACCTTC. This sequence encodes CASSETGTENYGYTF.

V gene TRBV6-6 combines with J gene TRBJ2-1; tentatively, D is TRBD2 (5 bases). Deletions cut 2 bases from V and 2 bases from J, with 7 bases between. Germline-derived CDR1 and CDR2 are MNHNY and SVGAGI (reference sequence). The CDR3 sequence is 14 residues long. CDR3 DNA: TGTGCCAGCAGTTACGAAGCGGCCTACAATGAGCAGTTCTTC. The encoded protein is CASSYEAAYNEQFF.

The chain combines TRBV4-1 with TRBJ2-7; tentative D call: TRBD2 (5 bases). The CDR3 covers 15 residues. The V gene's germline CDR1 is MGHRA and CDR2 YSYEKL. Trimming stripped 0 bases from V and 6 bases from J, with 15 bases between. The CDR3 coding sequence is TGCGCCAGCAGCCAAGAGGGGAGAGGTGACCGCGAGCAGTACTTC. Translation: CASSQEGRGDREQYF.

V gene TRBV2 combines with J gene TRBJ2-7; D is perhaps TRBD1 (6 bases). Germline V gene data show CDR1 as SNHLY and CDR2 as FYNNEI. Trimming took 6 bases from V and 5 from J, leaving 14 bases between them. The CDR3 is 13 amino acids. CDR3 residues: CASSKDRNHEQYF. DNA for the CDR3: TGTGCCAGCAGCAAAGACAGGAACCACGAGCAGTACTTC.

The V and J genes are TRBV5-6 and TRBJ1-5; D ambiguous. Germline CDR1 SGHDT, CDR2 YYEEEE. This CDR3 contains 12 residues. V was clipped by 4 bases and J by 4 bases, with 6 bases between them. CDR3 sequence reads: CASSVGNQPQHF. DNA of the CDR3: TGTGCCAGCAGCGTCGGGAATCAGCCCCAGCATTTT.

This rearrangement joins TRBV11-2 to TRBJ2-3; no firm D call. V was pared by 2 bases and J by 4 bases, with 19 bases between. The CDR3 loop spans 17 amino acids. The germline V gene has CDR1 SGHAT and CDR2 FQNNGV. The CDR3 DNA follows: TGTGCCAGCAGCTTAACATTCAGCGAGTCCCCCCCAGATACGCAGTATTTT. It encodes CASSLTFSESPPDTQYF.

The rearrangement joins TRBV19 to TRBJ2-2, with 11 bases matching TRBD1. The CDR3 totals 14 residues. Germline values: CDR1 LNHDA, CDR2 SQIVND (reference sequence). Germline trimming cut 6 bases from V and 6 bases from J; bases unmatched to any gene: 3. The CDR3 DNA sequence: TGTGCCAGTAGGGACAGGGGGCGATCCGGGGAGCTGTTTTTT. This gives the protein CASRDRGRSGELFF. The full variable domain, in which reference TRBV19 and TRBJ2-2 provide the parts outside the CDR3, is DGGITQSPKYLFRKEGQNVTLSCEQNLNHDAMYWYRQDPGQGLRLIYYSQIVNDFQKGDIAEGYSVSREKKESFPLTVTSAQKNPTAFYLCASRDRGRSGELFFGEGSRLTVL.

The chain has TRBV29-1 and TRBJ2-5; a possible D gene is TRBD1 (5 bases). Trimming removed 6 bases from V and 2 bases from J, with 16 bases in between. This CDR3 has 14 amino acids. The germline V gene encodes CDR1 SQVTM and CDR2 ANQGSEA. In DNA form, the CDR3 reads TGCAGCGTAGCTCCCTCAACAGGACAAGAGACCCAGTACTTC. Translation: CSVAPSTGQETQYF. Full variable domain (missing parts from reference TRBV29-1 and TRBJ2-5): SAVISQKPSRDICQRGTSLTIQCQVDSQVTMMFWYRQQPGQSLTLIATANQGSEATYESGFVIDKFPISRPNLTFSTLTVSNMSPEDSSIYLCSVAPSTGQETQYFGPGTRLLVL.

This chain uses TRBV5-1 with TRBJ2-7; TRBD1 matches at 7 bases. Per the germline V gene, CDR1 is SGHRS and CDR2 is YFSETQ. The CDR3 sequence is 15 residues long. V gave up 0 bases and J gave up 1 base; unmatched junction bases: 4. The CDR3: CASSLGDSVSYEQYF. CDR3 coding DNA: TGCGCCAGCAGCTTGGGGGACAGTGTATCCTACGAGCAGTACTTC.

The V call is TRBV5-6, the J call TRBJ2-5; 10 bases match TRBD1. The CDR3 has 17 amino acids. V lost 1 base to trimming and J lost 5 bases; unmatched junction nucleotides: 11. The germline V gene encodes CDR1 SGHDT and CDR2 YYEEEE. The CDR3 DNA reads as TGTGCCAGCAGCTTGACACATTCGACAGGGGGCGGGGAGACCCAGTACTTC. Amino acids: CASSLTHSTGGGETQYF.

The rearrangement uses TRBV6-1 and TRBJ2-7, with D perhaps matching TRBD2 (5 bases). The CDR3 covers 12 residues. Trimming removed 10 bases at V and 7 bases at J, with 17 bases between. Germline-derived CDR1 and CDR2 are MNHNS and SASEGT. CDR3 in DNA: TGTGCCACGACCGACACTAGGCTAGAGCAGTACTTC. Translation: CATTDTRLEQYF.

This CDR3 reads CASSLRETQYF. For the CDR3, the DNA is TGTGCCAGTAGCCTACGGGAGACCCAGTACTTC. The chain carries TRBV19 and TRBJ2-5; no firm D call. V lost 6 bases to trimming and J lost 5 bases, with 7 bases between them. This CDR3 region has 11 residues. CDR1 is LNHDA and CDR2 is SQIVND in the germline V gene (reference sequence).

The chain couples TRBV6-5 to TRBJ2-5, with 10 bases matching TRBD2. V lost 7 bases, J lost 1 base, and 6 bases stayed unmatched. Germline CDR1 reads MNHEY; CDR2 reads SVGAGI. This CDR3 contains 15 residues. The CDR3 bases are TGTGCCAGCACCTCTAGCGGGAGCTTCCAAGAGACCCAGTACTTC. Encoded protein: CASTSSGSFQETQYF.